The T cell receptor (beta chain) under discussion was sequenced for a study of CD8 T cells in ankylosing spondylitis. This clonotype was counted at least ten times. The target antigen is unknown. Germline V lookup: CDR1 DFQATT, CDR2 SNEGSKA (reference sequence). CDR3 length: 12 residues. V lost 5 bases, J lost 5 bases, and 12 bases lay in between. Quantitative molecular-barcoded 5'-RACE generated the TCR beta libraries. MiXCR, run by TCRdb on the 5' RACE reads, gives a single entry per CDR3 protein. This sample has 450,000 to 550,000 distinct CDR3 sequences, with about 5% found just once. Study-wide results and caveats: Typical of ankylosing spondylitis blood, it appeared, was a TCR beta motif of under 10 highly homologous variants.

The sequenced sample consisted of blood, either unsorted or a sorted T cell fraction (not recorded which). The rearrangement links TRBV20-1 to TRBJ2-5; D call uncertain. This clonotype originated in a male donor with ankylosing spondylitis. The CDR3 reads CSAVTEWETQYF. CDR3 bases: TGCAGTGCTGTGACGGAGTGGGAGACCCAGTACTTC.